The 20 T cell receptor beta chains in this list originate from one sample, sequenced in a study of OX40 agonist ivuxolimab in advanced cancers. Receptors were amplified or captured by the immunoSEQ multiplex PCR assay. Sourced from immuneACCESS, this table was stored by TCRdb with only in-frame sequences that have V and J called. A share of the clones is absent; for the studies checked, an unresolved V gene accounts for under half, and the remainder has no known explanation. The sample yields around 110,000 clones; 85% to 95% were counted once. The ten largest clones represent 0.15% to 0.19% of the sample. This sample comprised CD4+ or CD8+ T cells sorted from blood, obtained in a trial of the OX40 agonist ivuxolimab. These receptors all stem from an adult with an advanced solid tumor such as melanoma, head and neck, liver or kidney cancer.

This clone was observed a single time. The J gene is TRBJ1-2, the V gene TRBV28; 7 nucleotides align to TRBD1. CDR1 and CDR2 from the germline V gene are MDHEN and SYDVKM. This CDR3 is 13 amino acids long. The ends lost 5 bases at V and 2 bases at J; junction bases unmatched: 2. The CDR3 spells CASSPGQNYGYTF. The CDR3 nucleotides are TGTGCCAGCAGTCCGGGACAGAACTATGGCTACACCTTC.

The V gene is TRBV10-3, the J gene TRBJ1-3; TRBD1 is a possible D gene (6 bases). V was cut by 6 bases and J by 4 bases, with 16 bases left in between. The CDR3 loop spans 15 amino acids. Germline V gene sequence: CDR1 ENHRY, CDR2 SYGVKD. In nucleotides, the CDR3 is TGTGCCATCAGGGCCTCGCCGGGGGCAGGAAACACCATATATTTT. The encoded protein is CAIRASPGAGNTIYF.

V usage is TRBV7-8 and J usage is TRBJ2-3, with TRBD2 matching 11 bases. This CDR3 comprises 17 residues. The ends lost 2 bases at V and 0 bases at J; junction bases unmatched: 4. Per the germline V gene, CDR1 is SGHVS and CDR2 is FQNEAQ. The CDR3 DNA reads TGTGCCAGCAGCTTAAGGCTAGCGGGAGGAAGCACAGATACGCAGTATTTT. Its protein product is CASSLRLAGGSTDTQYF.

The rearrangement joins TRBV10-3 to TRBJ2-1, with TRBD1 identical over 9 bases. Germline CDR1 is ENHRY and CDR2 is SYGVKD. Losses at the gene ends were 9 bases for V and 5 bases for J; bases not matched to a gene: 5. The CDR3 totals 13 residues. The CDR3 loop is CAITGTGNNEQFF. The CDR3 nucleotides read TGTGCCATAACCGGGACAGGGAACAATGAGCAGTTCTTC.

The chain uses TRBV2 and TRBJ2-7; D remains ambiguous. This CDR3 is built from 15 residues. Trimming left V 3 bases short and J 4 bases short, with 16 bases between. Germline V CDR1 and CDR2: SNHLY, FYNNEI. CDR3 bases: TGTGCCAGCAGTGACACCCTCGGCCGGAAGTACGAGCAGTACTTC. This codes for CASSDTLGRKYEQYF.

The chain is built from TRBV7-8 and TRBJ2-3, with D perhaps assigned TRBD1 or TRBD2 (5 bases each). There are 14 residues in the CDR3. The germline V gene has CDR1 SGHVS and CDR2 FQNEAQ. Trimming took 5 bases from V and 0 from J, leaving 9 bases between them. CDR3: CASSLRDSTDTQYF. The DNA for the CDR3 is TGTGCCAGCAGCCTCCGGGACAGCACAGATACGCAGTATTTT.

The genes are TRBV5-1 and TRBJ2-7; tentative D call: TRBD1 (5 bases). Germline lookup yields CDR1 SGHRS and CDR2 YFSETQ. V gave up 4 bases and J gave up 3 bases, with 17 bases separating them. This CDR3 contains 15 residues. CDR3 DNA: TGCGCCAGCAGCGCCCAGGGCCTCCATGGCTACGAGCAGTACTTC. As protein: CASSAQGLHGYEQYF.

This chain joins TRBV11-2 and TRBJ1-1; D gene unclear. Germline values: CDR1 SGHAT, CDR2 FQNNGV. The CDR3 is 16 residues long. V was shortened by 2 bases and J by 3 bases, with 16 bases between the two germline ends. The CDR3: CASSLRDFGEDTEAFF. CDR3 DNA sequence: TGTGCCAGCAGCTTACGGGATTTTGGGGAGGACACTGAAGCTTTCTTT. Supplemented by reference TRBV11-2 and TRBJ1-1, the full variable domain reads EAGVAQSPRYKIIEKRQSVAFWCNPISGHATLYWYQQILGQGPKLLIQFQNNGVVDDSQLPKDRFSAERLKGVDSTLKIQPAKLEDSAVYLCASSLRDFGEDTEAFFGQGTRLTVV.

This chain connects TRBV5-6 to TRBJ1-5; D not resolved. From germline, CDR1 is SGHDT and CDR2 YYEEEE. The CDR3 has 13 amino acids. V lost 3 bases, J lost 7 bases, and 11 bases lay in between. CDR3 in amino acids: CASSSTPGQPQHF. The CDR3 DNA sequence: TGTGCCAGCAGCTCCACCCCGGGGCAGCCCCAGCATTTT.

The J gene is TRBJ1-2, the V gene TRBV20-1; no clear D gene. Per germline, CDR1 DFQATT and CDR2 SNEGSKA (reference sequence). This CDR3 region has 11 residues. V was cut by 2 bases and J by 6 bases, with 7 bases left in between. Here the CDR3 reads CSARNLNGYTF. The DNA for the CDR3 is TGCAGTGCTAGAAACTTGAATGGCTACACCTTC.

The chain joins TRBV6-1 to TRBJ2-7; 8 bases are a match to TRBD1. Germline V CDR1 and CDR2: MNHNS, SASEGT. The CDR3 totals 15 residues. Germline trimming cut 6 bases from V and 6 bases from J; bases unmatched to any gene: 13. The CDR3: CASSGNRGNSLEQYF. DNA for the CDR3: TGTGCCAGCAGCGGTAACAGGGGGAATTCCCTCGAGCAGTACTTC.

The genes are TRBV6-5 and TRBJ1-2, with 8 nucleotides matching TRBD1. CDR1 is MNHEY, CDR2 SVGAGI, per germline. CDR3 size: 14 residues. Trimming at V came to 6 bases and at J to 8 bases, leaving 11 bases not matched to a gene. CDR3 nucleotide sequence: TGTGCCAGCAGGGGGTTCGGACAGGGAGAAGGCTACACCTTC. It encodes CASRGFGQGEGYTF.

This chain connects TRBV9 to TRBJ2-2, with a tentative D call TRBD2 (6 bases). The ends were cut back, 3 bases at V and 8 bases at J, with 11 bases in the middle. Germline CDR1 SGDLS, CDR2 YYNGEE. This CDR3 is built from 13 residues. The DNA of the CDR3 is TGTGCCAGCAGCGCTTTAGCGGCAGGGGAGCTGTTTTTT. Amino acids: CASSALAAGELFF.

CDR3 sequence reads: CASSLGRLRGYTF. CDR3 in DNA: TGTGCCAGCAGCTTGGGCAGGTTACGGGGCTACACCTTC. This chain connects TRBV5-4 to TRBJ1-2; no reliable D call. Germline values: CDR1 SGHNT, CDR2 YYREEE (reference sequence). The CDR3 is made up of 13 amino acids. V shed 0 bases and J shed 8 bases, with 11 bases lying between them.

This clone appeared a single time. The rearrangement links TRBV18 to TRBJ2-4, with D unresolved. Germline V CDR1 and CDR2: KGHSH, LQKENI. Trimming removed 6 bases at V and 6 bases at J, with 12 bases between. The CDR3 loop spans 13 amino acids. CDR3 sequence reads: CASSPGDGNIQYF. In DNA form, the CDR3 reads TGTGCCAGCTCGCCCGGAGACGGAAACATTCAGTACTTC.

The rearrangement joins TRBV10-3 to TRBJ2-5, with D perhaps assigned TRBD1 or TRBD2 (5 bases each). V was clipped by 6 bases and J by 5 bases, with 16 bases between them. Per the germline V gene, CDR1 is ENHRY and CDR2 is SYGVKD. The CDR3 has 14 amino acids. CDR3 DNA: TGTGCCATCAGCCTGGACTTATCAGGGGAGACCCAGTACTTC. Translated, it gives CAISLDLSGETQYF.

This chain joins TRBV7-2 and TRBJ1-1; 8 positions agree with TRBD1. With 4 bases clipped from V and 4 bases from J, the junction kept 5 bases outside the gene matches. Germline assignment: CDR1 SGHTA and CDR2 FQGNSA. The CDR3 has 14 amino acids. The CDR3 DNA follows: TGTGCCAGCAGCTCGCAGGGGGCAGTCACTGAAGCTTTCTTT. Translation: CASSSQGAVTEAFF.

The V gene is TRBV27, the J gene TRBJ2-1, with TRBD2 matching over 8 bases. V gave up 10 bases and J gave up 4 bases; unmatched junction bases: 6. The CDR3 spans 13 residues. Germline CDR1 and CDR2: MNHEY and SMNVEV (reference sequence). The CDR3 loop reads CATRRGGYNEQFF. CDR3 bases: TGTGCCACCAGACGGGGGGGATACAATGAGCAGTTCTTC.

The chain uses TRBV4-3 and TRBJ1-2; the D is unclear. CDR1 LGHNA and CDR2 YSLEER come from the germline V gene. The CDR3 sequence is 15 residues long. Trimming removed 0 bases at V and 8 bases at J, with 16 bases between. The DNA for the CDR3 is TGCGCCAGCAGCCAAGATCTTCTCGGACCCAGGGGCTACACCTTC. It encodes CASSQDLLGPRGYTF.

The chain is built from TRBV4-3 and TRBJ1-1, with no clear D. With 0 bases removed from V and 0 bases from J, the gap between germline ends came to 11 bases. Germline CDR1 and CDR2: LGHNA and YSLEER. This CDR3 is built from 16 residues. Here the CDR3 reads CASSQELGIMNTEAFF. DNA of the CDR3: TGCGCCAGCAGCCAAGAACTTGGGATTATGAACACTGAAGCTTTCTTT.